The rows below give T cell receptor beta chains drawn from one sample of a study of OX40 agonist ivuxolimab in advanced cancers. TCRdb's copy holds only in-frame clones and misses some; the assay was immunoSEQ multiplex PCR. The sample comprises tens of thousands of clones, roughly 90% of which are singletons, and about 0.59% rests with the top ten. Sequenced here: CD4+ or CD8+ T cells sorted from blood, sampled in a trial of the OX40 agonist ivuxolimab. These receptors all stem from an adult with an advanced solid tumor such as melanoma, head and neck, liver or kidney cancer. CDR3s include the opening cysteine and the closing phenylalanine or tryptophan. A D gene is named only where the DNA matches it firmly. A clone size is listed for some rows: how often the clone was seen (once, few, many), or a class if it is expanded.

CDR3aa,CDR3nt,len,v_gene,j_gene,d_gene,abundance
CASSLRAGGGETQYF,TGTGCCAGCAGCTTACGGGCGGGAGGGGGAGAGACCCAGTACTTC,15,TRBV7-9,TRBJ2-5,TRBD2,-
CASSEGPTSSGANVLTF,TGTGCCAGCAGTGAGGGACCCACCAGCTCTGGGGCCAACGTCCTGACTTTC,17,TRBV6-1,TRBJ2-6,-,-
CASSLSGLAADTQYF,TGTGCCAGCAGCCTCTCGGGACTAGCTGCAGATACGCAGTATTTT,15,TRBV11-3,TRBJ2-3,TRBD2,-
CSVASGRDYGYTF,TGCAGCGTTGCCTCGGGAAGGGATTATGGCTACACCTTC,13,TRBV29-1,TRBJ1-2,-,-
CASSIDRGSGNQPQHF,TGTGCCAGTAGTATTGACAGGGGATCAGGCAATCAGCCCCAGCATTTT,16,TRBV19,TRBJ1-5,TRBD1,few
CASSLYTGVTGELFF,TGTGCCAGCAGCTTATATACAGGGGTGACCGGGGAGCTGTTTTTT,15,TRBV5-6,TRBJ2-2,TRBD1,-
CASSIPRGEQYF,TGCGCCAGCAGCATTCCTAGAGGGGAGCAGTACTTC,12,TRBV5-1,TRBJ2-7,-,-
CASSLAQGTYGYTF,TGTGCCAGCAGTTTAGCCCAGGGGACCTATGGCTACACCTTC,14,TRBV27,TRBJ1-2,-,-
CAISDSGTDTQYF,TGTGCCATCAGTGATTCGGGGACAGATACGCAGTATTTT,13,TRBV10-3,TRBJ2-3,-,-
CASRPGLPSSEQFF,TGTGCCAGCAGACCGGGACTCCCCTCTAGTGAGCAGTTCTTC,14,TRBV7-9,TRBJ2-1,-,-
CASTSGEDRVGSPLHF,TGCGCCAGCACCTCGGGTGAGGACAGGGTGGGATCACCCCTCCACTTT,16,TRBV5-1,TRBJ1-6,TRBD1,-